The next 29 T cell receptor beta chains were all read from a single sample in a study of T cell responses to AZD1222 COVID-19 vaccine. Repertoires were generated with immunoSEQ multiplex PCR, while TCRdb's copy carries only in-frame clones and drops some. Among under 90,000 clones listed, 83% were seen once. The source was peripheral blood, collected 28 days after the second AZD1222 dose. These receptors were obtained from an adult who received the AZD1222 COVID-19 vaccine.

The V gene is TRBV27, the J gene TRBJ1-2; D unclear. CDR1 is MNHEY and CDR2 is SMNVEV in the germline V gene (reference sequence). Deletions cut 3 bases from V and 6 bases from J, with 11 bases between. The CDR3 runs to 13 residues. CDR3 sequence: CASSFYGGNGYTF. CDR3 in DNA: TGTGCCAGCAGTTTTTACGGAGGGAATGGCTACACCTTC.

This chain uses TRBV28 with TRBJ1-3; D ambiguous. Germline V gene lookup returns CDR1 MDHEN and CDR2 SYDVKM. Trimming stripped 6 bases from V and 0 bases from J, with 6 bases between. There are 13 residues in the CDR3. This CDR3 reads CASRFSSGNTIYF. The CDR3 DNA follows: TGTGCCAGCAGATTTAGCTCTGGAAACACCATATATTTT.

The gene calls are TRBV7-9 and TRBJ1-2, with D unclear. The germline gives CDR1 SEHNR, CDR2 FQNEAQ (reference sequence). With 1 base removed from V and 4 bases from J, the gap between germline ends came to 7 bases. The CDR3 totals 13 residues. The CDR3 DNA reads TGTGCCAGCAGCTTAGGGACGGTCTATGGCTACACCTTC. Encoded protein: CASSLGTVYGYTF.

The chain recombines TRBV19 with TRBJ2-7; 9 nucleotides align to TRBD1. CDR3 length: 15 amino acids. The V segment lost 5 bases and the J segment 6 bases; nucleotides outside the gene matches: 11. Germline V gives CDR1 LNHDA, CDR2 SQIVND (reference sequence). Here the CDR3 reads CASSRAGQGLGEQYF. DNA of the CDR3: TGTGCCAGTAGTCGGGCGGGACAGGGCCTAGGCGAGCAGTACTTC.

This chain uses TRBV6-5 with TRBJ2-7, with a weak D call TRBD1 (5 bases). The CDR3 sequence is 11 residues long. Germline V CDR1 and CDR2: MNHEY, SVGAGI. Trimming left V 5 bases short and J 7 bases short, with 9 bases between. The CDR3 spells CASSTNREQYF. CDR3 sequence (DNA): TGTGCCAGCAGTACTAACAGGGAGCAGTACTTC.

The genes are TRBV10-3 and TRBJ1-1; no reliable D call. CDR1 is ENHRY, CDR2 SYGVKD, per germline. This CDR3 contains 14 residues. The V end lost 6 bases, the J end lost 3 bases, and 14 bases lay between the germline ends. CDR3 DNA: TGTGCCATCAGCGATGACATGGGATACACTGAAGCTTTCTTT. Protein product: CAISDDMGYTEAFF.

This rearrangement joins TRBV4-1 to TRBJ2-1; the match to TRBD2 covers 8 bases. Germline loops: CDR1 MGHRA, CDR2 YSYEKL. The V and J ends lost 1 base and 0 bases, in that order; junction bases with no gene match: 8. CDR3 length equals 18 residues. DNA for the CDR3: TGCGCCAGCAGCCAAGGACTGGCTAGCGGGCCCTCCTACAATGAGCAGTTCTTC. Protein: CASSQGLASGPSYNEQFF.

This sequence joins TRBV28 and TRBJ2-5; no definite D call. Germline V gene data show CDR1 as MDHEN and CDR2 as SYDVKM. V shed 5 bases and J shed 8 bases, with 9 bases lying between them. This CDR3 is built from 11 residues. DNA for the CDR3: TGTGCCAGCAGTGTGGAGCGCACCCAGTACTTC. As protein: CASSVERTQYF.

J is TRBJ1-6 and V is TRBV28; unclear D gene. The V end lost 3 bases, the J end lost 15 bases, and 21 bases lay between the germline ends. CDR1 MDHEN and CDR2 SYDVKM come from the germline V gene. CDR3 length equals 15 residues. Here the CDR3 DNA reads TGTGCCAGCAGTTTGAACTCGGCACTAGTGCGGAACCTCCACTTT. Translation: CASSLNSALVRNLHF. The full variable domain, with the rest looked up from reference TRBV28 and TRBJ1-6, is DVKVTQSSRYLVKRTGEKVFLECVQDMDHENMFWYRQDPGLGLRLIYFSYDVKMKEKGDIPEGYSVSREKKERFSLILESASTNQTSMYLCASSLNSALVRNLHFGNGTRLTVT.

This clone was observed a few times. CDR3 amino acids: CASSPIREGSPHNEQFF. CDR3 sequence (DNA): TGTGCCAGCAGCCCCATCCGGGAGGGATCACCACACAATGAGCAGTTCTTC. V and J are TRBV7-9 and TRBJ2-1; TRBD2 matches 8 bases. CDR1 and CDR2 (germline): SEHNR, FQNEAQ (reference sequence). The CDR3 runs 17 residues. V lost 5 bases, J lost 5 bases, and 14 bases stayed unmatched.

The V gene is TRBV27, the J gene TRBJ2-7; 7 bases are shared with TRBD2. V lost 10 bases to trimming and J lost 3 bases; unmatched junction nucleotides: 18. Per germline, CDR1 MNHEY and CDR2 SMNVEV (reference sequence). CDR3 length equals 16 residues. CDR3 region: CATRLALASLIYEQYF. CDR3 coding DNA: TGTGCCACCCGACTAGCCTTGGCCTCACTTATCTACGAGCAGTACTTC.

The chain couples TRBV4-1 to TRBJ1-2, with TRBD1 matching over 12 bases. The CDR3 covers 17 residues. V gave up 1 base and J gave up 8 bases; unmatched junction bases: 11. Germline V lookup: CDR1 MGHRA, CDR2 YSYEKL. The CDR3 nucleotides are TGCGCCAGCAGCCAAGGTGGGACAGGGGGCGGGCTGCGGGGCTACACCTTC. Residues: CASSQGGTGGGLRGYTF.

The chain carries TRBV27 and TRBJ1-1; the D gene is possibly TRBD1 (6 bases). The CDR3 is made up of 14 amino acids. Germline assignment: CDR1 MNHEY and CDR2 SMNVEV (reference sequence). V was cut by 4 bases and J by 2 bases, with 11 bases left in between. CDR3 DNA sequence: TGTGCCAGCAGTTCCGGGACACCTAACACTGAAGCTTTCTTT. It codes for CASSSGTPNTEAFF.

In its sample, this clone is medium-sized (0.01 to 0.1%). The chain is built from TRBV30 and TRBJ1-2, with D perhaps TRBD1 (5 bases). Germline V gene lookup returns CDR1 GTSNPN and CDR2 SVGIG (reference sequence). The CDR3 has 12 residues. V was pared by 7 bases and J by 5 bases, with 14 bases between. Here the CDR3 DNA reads TGTGCCTCGAGGACATCCCCTTATGGCTACACCTTC. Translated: CASRTSPYGYTF.

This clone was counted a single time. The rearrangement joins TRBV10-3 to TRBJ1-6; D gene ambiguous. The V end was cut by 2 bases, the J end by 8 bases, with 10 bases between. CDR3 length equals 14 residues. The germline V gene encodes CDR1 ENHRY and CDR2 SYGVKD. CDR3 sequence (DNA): TGTGCCATCAGTGAGAATACTGCATATTCACCCCTCCACTTT. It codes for CAISENTAYSPLHF.

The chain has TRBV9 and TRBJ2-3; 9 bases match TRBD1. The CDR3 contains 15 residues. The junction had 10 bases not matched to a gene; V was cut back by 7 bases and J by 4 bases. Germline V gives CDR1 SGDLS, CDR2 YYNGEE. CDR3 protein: CASEAQGAMADTQYF. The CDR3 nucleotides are TGTGCCAGCGAGGCACAGGGGGCGATGGCAGATACGCAGTATTTT.

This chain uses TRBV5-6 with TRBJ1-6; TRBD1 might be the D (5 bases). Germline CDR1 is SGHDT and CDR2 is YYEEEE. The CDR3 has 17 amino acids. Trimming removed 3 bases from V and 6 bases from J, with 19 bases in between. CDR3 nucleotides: TGTGCCAGCAGCTCATATGATAGGGGTCGGTTTAATTCACCCCTCCACTTT. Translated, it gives CASSSYDRGRFNSPLHF.

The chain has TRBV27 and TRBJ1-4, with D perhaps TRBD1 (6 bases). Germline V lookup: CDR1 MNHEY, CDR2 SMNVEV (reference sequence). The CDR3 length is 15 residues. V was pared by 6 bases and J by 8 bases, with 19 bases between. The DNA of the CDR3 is TGTGCCAGCAGCGCCGGGGGGCTCCTCTCCGAAAAACTGTTTTTT. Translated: CASSAGGLLSEKLFF. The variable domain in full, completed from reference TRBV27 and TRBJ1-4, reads EAQVTQNPRYLITVTGKKLTVTCSQNMNHEYMSWYRQDPGLGLRQIYYSMNVEVTDKGDVPEGYKVSRKEKRNFPLILESPSPNQTSLYFCASSAGGLLSEKLFFGSGTQLSVL.

CDR3 amino acids: CASGLGTSGTTDTQYF. CDR3 sequence (DNA): TGTGCTAGTGGTTTGGGGACTAGCGGGACCACAGATACGCAGTATTTT. V and J are TRBV12-5 and TRBJ2-3, with 12 nucleotides matching TRBD2. This CDR3 is built from 16 residues. Looked up from germline, CDR1 is LGHNT and CDR2 is FRNRAP. Trimming took 1 base from V and 2 from J; bases not matched to a gene: 1.

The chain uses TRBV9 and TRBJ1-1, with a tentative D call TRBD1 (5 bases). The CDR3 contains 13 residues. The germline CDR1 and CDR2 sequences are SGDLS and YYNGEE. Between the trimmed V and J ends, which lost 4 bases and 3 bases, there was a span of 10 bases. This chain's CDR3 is CASSLTADTEAFF. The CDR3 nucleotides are TGTGCCAGCAGCTTGACAGCGGACACTGAAGCTTTCTTT.

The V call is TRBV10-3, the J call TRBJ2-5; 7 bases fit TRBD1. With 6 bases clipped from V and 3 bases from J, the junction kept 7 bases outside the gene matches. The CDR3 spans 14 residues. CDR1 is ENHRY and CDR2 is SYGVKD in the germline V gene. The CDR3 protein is CAIRTDTGEETQYF. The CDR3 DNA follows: TGTGCCATCAGGACCGATACAGGGGAAGAGACCCAGTACTTC.

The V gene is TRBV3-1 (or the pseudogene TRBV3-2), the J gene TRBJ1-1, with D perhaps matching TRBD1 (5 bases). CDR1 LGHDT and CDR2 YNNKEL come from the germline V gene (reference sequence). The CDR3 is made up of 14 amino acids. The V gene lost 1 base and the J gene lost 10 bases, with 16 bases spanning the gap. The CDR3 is CASSQGPGPRGAFF. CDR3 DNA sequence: TGTGCCAGCAGCCAAGGGCCGGGACCCCGCGGAGCTTTCTTT.

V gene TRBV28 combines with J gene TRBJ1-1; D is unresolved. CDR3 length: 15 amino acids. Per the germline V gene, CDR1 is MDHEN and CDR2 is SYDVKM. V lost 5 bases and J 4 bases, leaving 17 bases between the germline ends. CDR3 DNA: TGTGCCAGCAGTCCCTTCCGGGGTTTGGGCACTGAAGCTTTCTTT. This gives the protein CASSPFRGLGTEAFF.

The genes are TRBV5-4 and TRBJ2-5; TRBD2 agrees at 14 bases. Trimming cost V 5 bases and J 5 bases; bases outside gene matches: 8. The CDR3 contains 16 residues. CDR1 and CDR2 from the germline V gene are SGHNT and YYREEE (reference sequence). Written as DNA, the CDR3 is TGTGCCAGCAGACTTCGACTAGCGGGAGGGGAGGAGACCCAGTACTTC. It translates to CASRLRLAGGEETQYF.

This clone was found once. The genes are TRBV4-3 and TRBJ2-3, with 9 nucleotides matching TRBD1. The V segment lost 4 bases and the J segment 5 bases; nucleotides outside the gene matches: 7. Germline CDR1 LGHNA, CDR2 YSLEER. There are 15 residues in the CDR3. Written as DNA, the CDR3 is TGCGCCAGCAGCCTTACAGGGGGCGGGGGAGATACGCAGTATTTT. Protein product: CASSLTGGGGDTQYF.

CDR3 sequence: CASSHSTSGVYEQYF. CDR3 nucleotide sequence: TGTGCCAGCAGCCATTCGACTAGCGGGGTATACGAGCAGTACTTC. The rearrangement links TRBV14 to TRBJ2-7; TRBD2 matches at 11 bases. The CDR3 is 15 residues long. CDR1 and CDR2 (germline): SGHDN, FVKESK. J gave up 4 bases and V 3 bases, and 5 bases lay outside the gene matches.

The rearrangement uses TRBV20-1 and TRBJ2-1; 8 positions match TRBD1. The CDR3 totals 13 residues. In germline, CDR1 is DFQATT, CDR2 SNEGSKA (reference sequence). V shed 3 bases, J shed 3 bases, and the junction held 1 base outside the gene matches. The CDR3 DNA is TGCAGTGCTAGTGGGACAGGCTACAATGAGCAGTTCTTC. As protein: CSASGTGYNEQFF.

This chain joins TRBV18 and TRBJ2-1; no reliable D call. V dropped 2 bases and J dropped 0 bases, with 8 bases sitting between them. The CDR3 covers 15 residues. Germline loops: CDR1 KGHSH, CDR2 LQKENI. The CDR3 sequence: CASSPTQSSYNEQFF. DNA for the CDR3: TGTGCCAGCTCACCAACGCAGAGCTCCTACAATGAGCAGTTCTTC.

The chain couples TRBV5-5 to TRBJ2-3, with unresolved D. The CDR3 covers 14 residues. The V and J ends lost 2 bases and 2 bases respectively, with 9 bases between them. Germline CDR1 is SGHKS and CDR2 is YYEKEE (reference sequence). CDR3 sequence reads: CASSLWRYTDTQYF. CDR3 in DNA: TGTGCCAGCAGCTTATGGCGGTACACAGATACGCAGTATTTT.